This T cell receptor beta chain comes out of a study of blood T cells in healthy people across ages. Together with a sample-barcoded 5' primer, a J-beta primer mix was included in a second PCR lasting roughly 6 to 12 cycles. TCRdb ran MiXCR on the 5' RACE reads and lists one entry per CDR3 protein. The profile shows about 1,800,000 distinct CDR3 sequences, over 25% of them singletons. This clonotype was recorded at least ten times. The germline V gene has CDR1 SGDLS and CDR2 YYNGEE. V shed 0 bases and J shed 1 base, with 6 bases lying between them. CDR3 size: 14 residues. Sequencing was performed on blood. The chain carries TRBV9 and TRBJ2-3, with unresolved D. This receptor was obtained from a woman younger than 45 in good health. The DNA of the CDR3 is TGTGCCAGCAGCGTAGAGGCGGGCACAGATACGCAGTATTTT. Its protein is CASSVEAGTDTQYF.